The source of this T cell receptor beta chain is a study of graft-versus-host responses after intestinal transplantation. The overall study: Isolated intestinal, liver-intestinal, or multivisceral transplants were what recipients had. Study-level points and caveats: There was an association between peak levels of circulating GvH clones and early post-transplant HvG declines.

Only in-frame clones appear in the TCRdb table, and some are missing; sequencing was by immunoSEQ multiplex PCR. In the table there are about 130,000 clones, 80% to 95% of which are singletons. To note about this clone: No antigen is known for it.

This CDR3 comprises 19 residues. The ends lost 5 bases at V and 1 base at J; junction bases unmatched: 16. CDR1 LNHNV and CDR2 YYDKDF come from the germline V gene (reference sequence). The rearrangement links TRBV15 to TRBJ2-1; 8 bases agree with TRBD2. The sequence came from a human donor who received an intestinal transplant. The sample here was unstimulated CD4+ T cells sorted from spleen or lymph node cells, taken before intestinal transplant. CDR3 in amino acids: CATSSPGISGMRSYNEQFF. The CDR3, as DNA: TGTGCCACCAGCTCACCGGGGATTAGCGGGATGAGGTCCTACAATGAGCAGTTCTTC.